A single TCR beta chain is shown here with its context. Patients at the Seattle site were enrolled during active infection and followed longitudinally. In the original workflow: Estimates of nucleated cell counts were drawn from the amplification of reference gene primers. Sequencing was performed with immunoSEQ multiplex PCR; in TCRdb, only in-frame clones are kept and a portion is missing. The DNA gave D and trimming, while V, J and clone size come from that table. The sample has around 160,000 clones, about 83% seen once; the top ten hold about 9.3%. The data were taken from a study of blood T cell repertoires in COVID-19. Overall study context: The United States, Italy and Spain provided the acute and convalescent COVID-19 samples. PBMCs, B-cell-depleted T cells, or T cells provided the cDNA or gDNA that made up the material.

CDR3 length: 15 residues. Germline assignment: CDR1 LNHDA and CDR2 SQIVND (reference sequence). V trimming: 5 bases; J trimming: 6 bases; junction bases outside the gene matches: 9. The gene calls are TRBV19 and TRBJ1-5, with 8 bases that match TRBD1. The receptor comes from a woman in her seventies with COVID-19, enrolled during active disease. The source material was peripheral blood. The CDR3 region is CASSLAGGSSQPQHF. CDR3 sequence (DNA): TGTGCCAGTAGTCTAGCAGGGGGCAGTAGTCAGCCCCAGCATTTT. Full variable domain (outside the CDR3, taken from reference TRBV19 and TRBJ1-5): DGGITQSPKYLFRKEGQNVTLSCEQNLNHDAMYWYRQDPGQGLRLIYYSQIVNDFQKGDIAEGYSVSREKKESFPLTVTSAQKNPTAFYLCASSLAGGSSQPQHFGDGTRLSIL.